This record covers a single T cell receptor (beta chain). What it binds is not known. At collection, donors were nominally healthy, but unrecorded immune exposures were probable. PCR employed 60 Vbeta and 13 Jbeta primers. Repertoires were generated with immunoSEQ multiplex PCR, while TCRdb's copy carries only in-frame clones and drops some. This table holds 130,000 to 150,000 clones, approximately 80% found once. This sample is drawn from a study of cytomegalovirus exposure and HLA in healthy donors. Study summary: In an earlier analysis, around 120 million unique TCR beta sequences were found from 200 million or so T cells. Findings and limits, study-wide: Most of the TCR beta V segments (in an earlier analysis) were productive either about 87% or about 30% of the time. In a later analysis, HLA-C alleles had the fewest associated TCRs, DRB1 alleles the most.

Germline V gene lookup returns CDR1 SSHAT and CDR2 FNYEAQ (reference sequence). The CDR3 has 15 residues. Trimming shortened V by 5 bases and J by 6 bases, and 20 bases separated the two germline ends. This chain connects TRBV7-7 to TRBJ2-7; D is perhaps TRBD1 (6 bases). The sequence came from a woman under 30 in good health and CMV-seropositive. Source material: PBMCs. CDR3 region: CASSPNRVGPSEQYF. DNA of the CDR3: TGTGCCAGCAGCCCGAACAGGGTCGGGCCAAGCGAGCAGTACTTC.